This T cell receptor beta chain came from a study of T cells in Graves' hyperthyroidism and ophthalmopathy. This clonotype was seen at least ten times. Pregnant or lactating patients were excluded, as were those with uncontrolled infection or other autoimmune disease. Regions amplified from RNA transcripts were the TCR beta CDR3 regions. In the first-round RT-PCR of the TCR CDR3, the HTBI primer set was used. TCRdb itself ran the multiplex PCR reads through MiXCR, one entry per CDR3 protein. The sample holds 600,000 or so distinct CDR3 sequences, roughly 14% seen once. This CDR3 is built from 17 residues. The V end lost 2 bases, the J end lost 0 bases, and 13 bases lay between the germline ends. Looked up from germline, CDR1 is SNHLY and CDR2 is FYNNEI.

The chain carries TRBV2 and TRBJ1-4; no reliable D call. This TCR was recovered from a woman in her fifties or sixties with Graves' ophthalmopathy. Sequencing input: blood. For the CDR3, the DNA is TGTGCCAGCAGTGAATGGGGAAGTATGGCAACTAATGAAAAACTGTTTTTT. It specifies CASSEWGSMATNEKLFF. Complete variable domain (other parts from reference TRBV2 and TRBJ1-4): EPEVTQTPSHQVTQMGQEVILRCVPISNHLYFYWYRQILGQKVEFLVSFYNNEISEKSEIFDDQFSVERPDGSNFTLKIRSTKLEDSAMYFCASSEWGSMATNEKLFFGSGTQLSVL.